One and the same sample provided the 15 T cell receptor beta chains below, sequenced in a study of cytomegalovirus exposure and HLA in healthy donors. Primers included in the PCR were 60 Vbeta and 13 Jbeta primers. Sequencing was performed with immunoSEQ multiplex PCR; in TCRdb, only in-frame clones are kept and a portion is missing. The sample has 95,000 or so clones; about 76% are singletons. Sequencing was performed on PBMCs. The receptors derive from a woman in her sixties or seventies in good health and CMV-seropositive.

The rearrangement uses TRBV28 and TRBJ1-5; 7 bases match TRBD1. Germline V gene sequence: CDR1 MDHEN, CDR2 SYDVKM. The ends lost 8 bases at V and 0 bases at J; junction bases unmatched: 7. This CDR3 has 15 amino acids. CDR3 sequence reads: CASLQGLVSNQPQHF. The DNA of the CDR3 is TGTGCCAGCCTACAGGGGCTGGTTAGCAATCAGCCCCAGCATTTT. Looking up the rest from reference TRBV28 and TRBJ1-5 gives the full variable domain: DVKVTQSSRYLVKRTGEKVFLECVQDMDHENMFWYRQDPGLGLRLIYFSYDVKMKEKGDIPEGYSVSREKKERFSLILESASTNQTSMYLCASLQGLVSNQPQHFGDGTRLSIL.

The rearrangement uses TRBV9 and TRBJ2-3, with 14 bases matching TRBD2. Germline V gene data show CDR1 as SGDLS and CDR2 as YYNGEE. Trimming cost V 0 bases and J 0 bases; bases outside gene matches: 3. This CDR3 is built from 18 residues. CDR3 amino acids: CASSVGLAGGVSTDTQYF. As DNA, the CDR3 is TGTGCCAGCAGCGTAGGACTAGCGGGAGGGGTAAGCACAGATACGCAGTATTTT.

V usage is TRBV11-3 and J usage is TRBJ2-5; the D gene is possibly TRBD1 (6 bases). CDR1 and CDR2 from the germline V gene are SGHNT and YENEEA. The length of the CDR3 is 14 residues. Trimming left V 2 bases short and J 1 base short, with 8 bases between. CDR3 sequence reads: CASSLYRVQETQYF. The DNA for the CDR3 is TGTGCCAGCAGCTTATACAGGGTCCAAGAGACCCAGTACTTC.

V and J are TRBV5-6 and TRBJ2-1; possibly TRBD2 for D (6 bases). Per the germline V gene, CDR1 is SGHDT and CDR2 is YYEEEE. V was clipped by 2 bases and J by 7 bases, with 7 bases between them. The CDR3 is made up of 12 amino acids. This CDR3 reads CASSFGGNEQFF. CDR3 sequence (DNA): TGTGCCAGCAGCTTCGGGGGAAATGAGCAGTTCTTC.

In DNA, the CDR3 is TGTGCCAGCAGCTTCGGGGGTTCGGACACCGGGGAGCTGTTTTTT. Translation: CASSFGGSDTGELFF. This chain links TRBV7-8 with TRBJ2-2; possible D gene TRBD2, 6 bases. Germline V gives CDR1 SGHVS, CDR2 FQNEAQ. V was pared by 3 bases and J by 3 bases, with 11 bases between. The CDR3 is made up of 15 amino acids. Full variable domain (remainder filled in from reference TRBV7-8 and TRBJ2-2): GAGVSQSPRYKVAKRGQDVALRCDPISGHVSLFWYQQALGQGPEFLTYFQNEAQLDKSGLPSDRFFAERPEGSVSTLKIQRTQQEDSAVYLCASSFGGSDTGELFFGEGSRLTVL.

The genes are TRBV11-2 and TRBJ1-1, with D possibly matching TRBD1 (5 bases). CDR3 length equals 14 residues. V was pared by 2 bases and J by 5 bases, with 12 bases between. CDR1 and CDR2 (germline): SGHAT, FQNNGV. The CDR3 here is CASSLFREGTEAFF. CDR3 nucleotides: TGTGCCAGCAGCTTATTCCGGGAGGGGACTGAAGCTTTCTTT. Full variable domain (remainder filled in from reference TRBV11-2 and TRBJ1-1): EAGVAQSPRYKIIEKRQSVAFWCNPISGHATLYWYQQILGQGPKLLIQFQNNGVVDDSQLPKDRFSAERLKGVDSTLKIQPAKLEDSAVYLCASSLFREGTEAFFGQGTRLTVV.

As to this clone: Compared with germline, one end of the junction differs, possibly owing to a read error. The chain recombines TRBV7-9 with TRBJ2-7; 9 bases line up with TRBD1. The CDR3 covers 16 residues. Germline-derived CDR1 and CDR2 are SEHNR and FQNEAQ (reference sequence). CDR3 in amino acids: CSSSLAVMGQGHEQYF. The CDR3 coding sequence is TGTTCCAGCAGCTTAGCAGTTATGGGACAGGGCCACGAGCAGTACTTC. The whole variable domain, remainder taken from reference TRBV7-9 and TRBJ2-7, is DTGVSQNPRHKITKRGQNVTFRCDPISEHNRLYWYRQTLGQGPEFLTYFQNEAQLEKSRLLSDRFSAERPKGSFSTLEIQRTEQGDSAMYLCSSSLAVMGQGHEQYFGPGTRLTVT.

The CDR3 region is CASSSRTGSDYGYTF. The CDR3 nucleotides read TGTGCCAGCAGCTCACGGACAGGGAGTGACTATGGCTACACCTTC. The V gene is TRBV7-2, the J gene TRBJ1-2; 8 bases fit TRBD1. Germline V gene lookup returns CDR1 SGHTA and CDR2 FQGNSA. The trim removed 4 bases at V and 3 bases at J, leaving 7 bases unmatched. The CDR3 is 15 amino acids.

This clone showed up just a few times. Since the CDR3 does not end with the conserved phenylalanine or tryptophan, this likely comes from a read error. No DNA is shown, since the ends of the CDR3 on it are uncertain; the CDR3 is the one TCRdb lists. The chain joins TRBV6-4 to TRBJ1-1. The CDR3 is 10 residues long, counting both termini. Germline V lookup: CDR1 MRHNA, CDR2 SNTAGT. CDR3 amino acids: CASSENSERV.

V usage is TRBV28 and J usage is TRBJ1-2; 7 bases are a match to TRBD1. CDR3 length: 13 amino acids. Trimming cost V 6 bases and J 3 bases; bases outside gene matches: 4. Per the germline V gene, CDR1 is MDHEN and CDR2 is SYDVKM. CDR3 DNA: TGTGCCAGCAGCATAACAGGGGACTATGGCTACACCTTC. Its translation is CASSITGDYGYTF.

The rearrangement joins TRBV7-9 to TRBJ2-5, with D possibly TRBD2 on 6 matching bases. CDR1 is SEHNR, CDR2 FQNEAQ, per germline (reference sequence). The CDR3 totals 16 residues. The V gene lost 5 bases and the J gene lost 5 bases, with 21 bases spanning the gap. The CDR3 loop is CASSIRGAGEGETQYF. The CDR3 bases are TGTGCCAGCAGCATTAGAGGAGCGGGTGAAGGGGAGACCCAGTACTTC.

The chain carries TRBV7-9 and TRBJ1-2, with 11 positions matching TRBD1. The CDR3 has 14 amino acids. The J segment lost 6 bases and the V segment lost 5 bases, leaving 5 bases of the junction unmatched. Per the germline V gene, CDR1 is SEHNR and CDR2 is FQNEAQ (reference sequence). CDR3 sequence: CASSPRTGGDGYTF. In nucleotides, the CDR3 is TGTGCCAGCAGCCCTAGGACAGGGGGCGATGGCTACACCTTC.

The CDR3 loop reads CASSDRGGGVGYTF. CDR3 in DNA: TGTGCCAGCAGTGACAGGGGCGGCGGGGTCGGCTACACCTTC. The chain uses TRBV28 and TRBJ1-2; 8 nucleotides match TRBD1. Trimming took 5 bases from V and 8 from J; bases not matched to a gene: 10. This CDR3 region has 14 residues. Germline V gene data show CDR1 as MDHEN and CDR2 as SYDVKM.

The genes are TRBV5-4 and TRBJ2-6; a weak D match, TRBD1 (6 bases). Germline CDR1 is SGHNT and CDR2 is YYREEE (reference sequence). The V and J ends lost 6 bases and 2 bases respectively, with 6 bases between them. The CDR3 totals 13 residues. The CDR3 reads CASNRAGANVLTF. CDR3 nucleotides: TGTGCCAGCAACAGGGCTGGGGCCAACGTCCTGACTTTC.

This chain uses TRBV18 with TRBJ1-1, with D possibly TRBD1 on 6 matching bases. Trimming cost V 4 bases and J 2 bases, with 11 bases left between them. The CDR3 contains 14 residues. Per germline, CDR1 KGHSH and CDR2 LQKENI. CDR3 residues: CASSQIQGNTEAFF. DNA for the CDR3: TGTGCCAGCTCACAGATACAGGGAAACACTGAAGCTTTCTTT. The variable domain in full, with the rest retrieved from reference TRBV18 and TRBJ1-1, is NAGVMQNPRHLVRRRGQEARLRCSPMKGHSHVYWYRQLPEEGLKFMVYLQKENIIDESGMPKERFSAEFPKEGPSILRIQQVVRGDSAAYFCASSQIQGNTEAFFGQGTRLTVV.